This T cell receptor beta chain comes out of a study of OX40 agonist ivuxolimab in advanced cancers. As for the study in general: Ivuxolimab was delivered to patients intravenously every 2 weeks at doses spanning 0.01 to 10 mg/kg. Under the entry rules, prior anti-PD-1, anti-PD-L1 or anti-CTLA-4 therapy was allowed, and roughly 43% had some.

The length of the CDR3 is 16 residues. Germline CDR1 is MNHNS and CDR2 is SASEGT. V shed 2 bases and J 6 bases; nucleotides not matched to a gene: 9. Using immunoSEQ multiplex PCR, the repertoire was profiled, and TCRdb retains in-frame clones only, with some absent. The profile shows 55,000 to 65,000 clones, about 85% of them singletons. This specimen consisted of CD4+ or CD8+ T cells sorted from blood, obtained in a trial of the OX40 agonist ivuxolimab. V and J are TRBV6-1 and TRBJ2-2, with 7 nucleotides matching TRBD2. The TCR sequence derives from an adult with an advanced solid tumor such as melanoma, head and neck, liver or kidney cancer. The CDR3 DNA reads as TGTGCCAGCAGTGAATATGGACTAGTAGATCCCGGGGAGCTGTTTTTT. It is translated as CASSEYGLVDPGELFF.